This T cell receptor (beta chain) was recorded in a study of T cell changes during pregnancy in multiple sclerosis. Generated by immunoSEQ multiplex PCR, the TCRdb table keeps only in-frame clones and is missing some. The data hold about 28,000 clones, with under 90% observed a single time. This sample comprised CD8+ T cells from peripheral blood mononuclear cells, obtained after pregnancy. The sequence was obtained from a female donor with multiple sclerosis, enrolled in a pregnancy study.

The CDR3 nucleotides are TGTGCCAGCAGCTTGAGGGCTCAAATCGAAGCTTTCTTT. This gives the protein CASSLRAQIEAFF. This chain links TRBV7-9 with TRBJ1-1; unclear D gene. Germline V gene data show CDR1 as SEHNR and CDR2 as FQNEAQ (reference sequence). V dropped 3 bases and J dropped 8 bases, with 13 bases sitting between them. This CDR3 has 13 amino acids.